A selection of T cell receptor beta chains follows, all from one sample in a study of beta chain features in type 1 diabetes. TCRdb's copy holds only in-frame clones and misses some; the assay was immunoSEQ multiplex PCR. The repertoire holds 300,000 to 450,000 clones, with 9.5% to 10% as singletons. Sequencing was carried out using central memory CD4+ T cells from blood. The receptor set was obtained from a man in his thirties or forties with type 1 diabetes. The CDR3 runs from the conserved cysteine through the conserved F or W. A D gene is named only where the DNA matches it firmly.

J gene,D gene,V gene,CDR3 protein
TRBJ2-7,TRBD2,TRBV7-2,CASSITGLAGGPEQYF
TRBJ2-2,TRBD2,TRBV7-9,CASSSSGTNTGELFF
TRBJ1-4,-,TRBV18,CASSPTATNEKLFF
TRBJ2-2,-,TRBV7-2,CASSLNPSGTTGELFF
TRBJ1-5,TRBD1,TRBV10-3,CAIAPDRDQPQHF
-,TRBD2,TRBV5-1,CASRLTSGSFYEQYF
TRBJ1-3,-,TRBV5-1,CASSGGGRAGNTIYF
TRBJ1-1,-,TRBV5-1,CASSLEEGRRAFF
TRBJ2-3,-,TRBV2,CASMGGTAGDTQYF
TRBJ2-2,-,TRBV28,CASSLLGTANTGELFF
TRBJ1-4,-,TRBV5-4,CASSLLTTEKLFF
TRBJ2-1,-,TRBV19,CASSIRDSTFGEQFF